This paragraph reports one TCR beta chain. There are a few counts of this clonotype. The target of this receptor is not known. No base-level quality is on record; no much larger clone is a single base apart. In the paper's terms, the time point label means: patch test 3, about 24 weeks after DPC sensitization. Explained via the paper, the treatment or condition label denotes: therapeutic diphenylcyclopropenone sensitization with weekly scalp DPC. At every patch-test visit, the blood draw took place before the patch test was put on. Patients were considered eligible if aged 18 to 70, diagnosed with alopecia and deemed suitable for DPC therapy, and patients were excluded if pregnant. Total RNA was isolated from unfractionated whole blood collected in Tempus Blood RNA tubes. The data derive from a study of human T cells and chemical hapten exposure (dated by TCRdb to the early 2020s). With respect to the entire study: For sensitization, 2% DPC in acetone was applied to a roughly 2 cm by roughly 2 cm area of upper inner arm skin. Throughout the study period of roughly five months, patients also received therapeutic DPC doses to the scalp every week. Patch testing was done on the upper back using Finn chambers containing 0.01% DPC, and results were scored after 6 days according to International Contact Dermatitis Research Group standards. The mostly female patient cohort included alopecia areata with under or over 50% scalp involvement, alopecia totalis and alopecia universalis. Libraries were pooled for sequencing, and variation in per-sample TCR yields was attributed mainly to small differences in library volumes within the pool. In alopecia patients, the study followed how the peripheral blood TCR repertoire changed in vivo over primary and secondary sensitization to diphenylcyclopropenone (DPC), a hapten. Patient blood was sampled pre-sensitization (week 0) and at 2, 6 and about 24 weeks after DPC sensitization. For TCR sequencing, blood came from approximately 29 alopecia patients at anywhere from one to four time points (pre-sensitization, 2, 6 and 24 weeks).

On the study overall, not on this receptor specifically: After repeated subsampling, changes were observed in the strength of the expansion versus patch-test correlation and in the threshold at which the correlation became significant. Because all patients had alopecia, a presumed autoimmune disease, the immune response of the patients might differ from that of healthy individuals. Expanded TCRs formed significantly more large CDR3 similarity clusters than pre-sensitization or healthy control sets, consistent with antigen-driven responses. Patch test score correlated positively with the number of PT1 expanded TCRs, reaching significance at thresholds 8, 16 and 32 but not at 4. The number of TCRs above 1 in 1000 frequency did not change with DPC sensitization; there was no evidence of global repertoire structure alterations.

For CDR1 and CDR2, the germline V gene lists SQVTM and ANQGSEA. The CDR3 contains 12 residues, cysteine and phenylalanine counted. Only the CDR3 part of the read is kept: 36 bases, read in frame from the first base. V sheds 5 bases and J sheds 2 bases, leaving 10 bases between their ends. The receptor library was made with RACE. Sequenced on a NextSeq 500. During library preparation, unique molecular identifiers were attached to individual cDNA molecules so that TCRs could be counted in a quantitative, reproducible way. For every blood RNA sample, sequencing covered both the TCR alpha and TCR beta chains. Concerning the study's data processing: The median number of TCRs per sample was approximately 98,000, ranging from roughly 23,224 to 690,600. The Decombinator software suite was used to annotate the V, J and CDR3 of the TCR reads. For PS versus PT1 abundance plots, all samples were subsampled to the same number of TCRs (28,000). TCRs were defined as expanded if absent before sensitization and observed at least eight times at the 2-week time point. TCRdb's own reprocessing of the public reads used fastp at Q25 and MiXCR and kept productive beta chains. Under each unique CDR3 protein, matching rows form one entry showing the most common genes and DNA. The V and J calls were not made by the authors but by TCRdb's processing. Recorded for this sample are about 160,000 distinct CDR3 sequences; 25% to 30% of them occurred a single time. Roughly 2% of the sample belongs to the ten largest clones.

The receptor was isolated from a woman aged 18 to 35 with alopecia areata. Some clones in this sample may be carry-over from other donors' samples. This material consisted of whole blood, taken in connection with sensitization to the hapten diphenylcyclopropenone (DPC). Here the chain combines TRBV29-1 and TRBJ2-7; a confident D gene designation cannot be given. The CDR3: CSVWSPPYEQYF. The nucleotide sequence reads TGCAGCGTTTGGTCCCCACCCTACGAGCAGTACTTC.